This T cell receptor (beta chain) was captured by sequencing in a study of T cell clonotyping in hematopoietic cell transplantation. General study results and limits: CD4 and CD8 repertoire contributions could not be separated without sorting. At the given depth, recipient repertoires were over 95% de novo clonotypes. After transplant, recipient diversity fell while pathologically expanded clonotypes grew through day 180.

The assay was immunoSEQ multiplex PCR, and TCRdb's table has in-frame clones only and misses some. Altogether thousands of clones are present, roughly 90% being singletons, with the ten largest covering 7.5% to 8.5%. Per the germline V gene, CDR1 is MRHNA and CDR2 is SNTAGT. CDR3 length: 16 residues. Deletions cut 0 bases from V and 5 bases from J, with 16 bases between. Recipient blood drawn about 28 days pretransplant and days 30, 100, 180 after. In the case of this clone: What it recognizes is unknown.

The sequences come from peripheral blood mononuclear cells, collected 100 days after allogeneic stem cell transplant. The source is a male patient between 40 and 50 years old who had an allogeneic stem cell transplant from an unrelated donor, so the T cells may come from the graft donor. Some clones in this sample may be carry-over from other donors' samples. V usage is TRBV6-4 and J usage is TRBJ1-1, with D perhaps matching TRBD1 (5 bases). The CDR3 region has the DNA TGTGCCAGCAGTGACTCCTCAGGGACGGGTTCGACTGAAGCTTTCTTT. Encoded protein: CASSDSSGTGSTEAFF.